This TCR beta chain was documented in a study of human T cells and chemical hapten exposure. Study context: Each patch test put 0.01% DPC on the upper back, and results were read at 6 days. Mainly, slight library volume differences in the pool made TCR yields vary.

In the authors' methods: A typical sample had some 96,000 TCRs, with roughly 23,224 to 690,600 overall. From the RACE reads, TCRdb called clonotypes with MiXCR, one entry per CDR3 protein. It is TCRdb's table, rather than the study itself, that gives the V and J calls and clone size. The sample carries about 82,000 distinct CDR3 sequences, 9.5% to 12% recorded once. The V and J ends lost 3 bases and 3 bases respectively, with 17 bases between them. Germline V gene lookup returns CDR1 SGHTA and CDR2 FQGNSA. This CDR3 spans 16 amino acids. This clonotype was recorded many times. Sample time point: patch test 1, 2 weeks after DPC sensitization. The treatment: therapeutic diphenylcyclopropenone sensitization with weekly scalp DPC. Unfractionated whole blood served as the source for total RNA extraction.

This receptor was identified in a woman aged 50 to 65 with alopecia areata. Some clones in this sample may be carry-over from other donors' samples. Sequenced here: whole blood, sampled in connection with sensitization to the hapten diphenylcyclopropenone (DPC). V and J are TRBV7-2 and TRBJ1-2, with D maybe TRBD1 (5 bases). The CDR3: CASSLSQGPLDYGYTF. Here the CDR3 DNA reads TGTGCCAGCAGCTTGTCCCAGGGTCCCCTTGACTATGGCTACACCTTC.